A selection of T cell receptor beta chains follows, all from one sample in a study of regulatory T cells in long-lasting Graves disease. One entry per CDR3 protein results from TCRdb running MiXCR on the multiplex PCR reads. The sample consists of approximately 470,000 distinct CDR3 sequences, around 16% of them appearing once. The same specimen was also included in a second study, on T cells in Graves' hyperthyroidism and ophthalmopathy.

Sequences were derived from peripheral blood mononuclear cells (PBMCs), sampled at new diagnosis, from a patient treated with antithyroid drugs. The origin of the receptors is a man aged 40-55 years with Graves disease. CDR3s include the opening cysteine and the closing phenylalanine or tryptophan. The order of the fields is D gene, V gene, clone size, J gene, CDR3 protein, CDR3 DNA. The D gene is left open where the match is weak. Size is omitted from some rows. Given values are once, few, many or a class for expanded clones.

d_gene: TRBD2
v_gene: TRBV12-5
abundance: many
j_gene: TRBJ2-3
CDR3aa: CASGLGGSADTQYF
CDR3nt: TGTGCTAGTGGTTTGGGCGGGAGCGCAGATACGCAGTATTTT

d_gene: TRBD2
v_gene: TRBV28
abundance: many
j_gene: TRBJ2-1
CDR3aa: CASRPGTSSYNEQFF
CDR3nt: TGTGCCAGCAGACCCGGGACTAGCTCCTACAATGAGCAGTTCTTC

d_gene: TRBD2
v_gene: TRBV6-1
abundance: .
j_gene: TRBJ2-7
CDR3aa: CASSEGGRGPSYEQYF
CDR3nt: TGTGCCAGCTCCGAGGGCGGGAGGGGACCCTCCTACGAGCAGTACTTC

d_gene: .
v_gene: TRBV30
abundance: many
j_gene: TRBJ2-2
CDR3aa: CAWSVLVTGELFF
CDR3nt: TGTGCCTGGAGTGTACTAGTAACCGGGGAGCTGTTTTTT

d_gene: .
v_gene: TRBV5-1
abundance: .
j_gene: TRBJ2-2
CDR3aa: CASSLSGPVTGELFF
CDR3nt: TGCGCCAGCAGCTTATCGGGACCGGTCACCGGGGAGCTGTTTTTT

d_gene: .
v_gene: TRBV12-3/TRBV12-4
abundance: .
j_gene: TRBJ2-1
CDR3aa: CASSGPLPSYNEQFF
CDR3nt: TGTGCCAGCTCCGGGCCGCTCCCCTCCTACAATGAGCAGTTCTTC

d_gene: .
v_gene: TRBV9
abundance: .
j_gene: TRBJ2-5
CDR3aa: CASSAYQETQYF
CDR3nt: TGTGCCAGCAGCGCGTACCAAGAGACCCAGTACTTC

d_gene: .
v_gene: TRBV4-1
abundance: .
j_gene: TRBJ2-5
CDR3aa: CASSLTAGETQYF
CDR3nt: TGCGCCAGCAGCCTGACGGCGGGGGAGACCCAGTACTTC

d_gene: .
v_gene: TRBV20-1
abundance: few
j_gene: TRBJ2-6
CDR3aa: CSASWHRRITSGANVLTF
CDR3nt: TGCAGTGCTAGTTGGCACAGGCGAATAACCTCTGGGGCCAACGTCCTGACTTTC

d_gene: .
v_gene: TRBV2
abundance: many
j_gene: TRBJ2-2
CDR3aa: CASSEGAANTGELFF
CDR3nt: TGTGCCAGCAGTGAAGGGGCTGCAAACACCGGGGAGCTGTTTTTT

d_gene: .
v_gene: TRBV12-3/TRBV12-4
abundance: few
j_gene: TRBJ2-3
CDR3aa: CASRVGADTDTQYF
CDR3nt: TGTGCCAGCAGGGTAGGGGCCGACACAGATACGCAGTATTTT

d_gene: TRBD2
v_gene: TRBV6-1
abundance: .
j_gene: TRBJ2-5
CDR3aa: CAARVAGDRETQYF
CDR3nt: TGTGCCGCCCGAGTAGCGGGAGATAGAGAGACCCAGTACTTC

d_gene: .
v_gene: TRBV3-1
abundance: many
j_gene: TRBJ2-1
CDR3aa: CASSQDKSPSYNEQFF
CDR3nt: TGTGCCAGCAGCCAAGATAAGAGCCCCTCCTACAATGAGCAGTTCTTC

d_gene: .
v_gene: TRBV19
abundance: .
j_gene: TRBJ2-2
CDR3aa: CASTRDSANTGELFF
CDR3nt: TGTGCCAGTACCAGAGATAGCGCGAACACCGGGGAGCTGTTTTTT

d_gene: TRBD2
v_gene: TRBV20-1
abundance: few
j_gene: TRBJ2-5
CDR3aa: CSAPGGPGGTQYF
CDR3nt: TGCAGTGCCCCGGGGGGGCCGGGGGGGACCCAGTACTTC

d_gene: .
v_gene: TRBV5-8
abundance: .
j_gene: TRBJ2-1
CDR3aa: CASSLSTASNEQFF
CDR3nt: TGTGCCAGCAGCTTGAGTACAGCTTCCAATGAGCAGTTCTTC

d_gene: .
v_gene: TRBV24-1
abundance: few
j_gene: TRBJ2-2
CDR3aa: CATSRSGRNTGELFF
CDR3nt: TGTGCCACCAGTCGGTCCGGGAGGAACACCGGGGAGCTGTTTTTT

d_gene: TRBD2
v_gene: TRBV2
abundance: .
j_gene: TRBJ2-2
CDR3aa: CASRPRTSGSGELFF
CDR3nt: TGTGCCAGCAGGCCCCGGACTAGCGGGAGTGGGGAGCTGTTTTTT

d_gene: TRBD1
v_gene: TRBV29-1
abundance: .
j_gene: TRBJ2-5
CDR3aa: CSVGQGARGTQYF
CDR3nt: TGCAGCGTTGGACAGGGGGCGCGAGGGACCCAGTACTTC

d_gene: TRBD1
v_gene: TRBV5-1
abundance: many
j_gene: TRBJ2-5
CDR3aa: CASSLNPGQGETQYF
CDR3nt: TGCGCCAGCAGCTTGAACCCGGGACAGGGGGAGACCCAGTACTTC

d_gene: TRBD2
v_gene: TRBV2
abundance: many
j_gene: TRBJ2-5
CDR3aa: CASGSRAVTSGQQETQYF
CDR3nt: TGTGCCAGCGGCTCAAGGGCGGTGACTAGCGGGCAGCAAGAGACCCAGTACTTC